Described below is a single T cell receptor (beta chain) sequence and its context. The entry originates in a study of blood T cell repertoires in COVID-19. For the study at large: The United States, Italy and Spain supplied acute and convalescent COVID-19 samples. Sample material is recorded as cDNA or gDNA derived from T cells, B-cell-depleted T cells, or PBMCs.

In the original processing: Reference gene primer amplification in the assay estimated nucleated cell counts. TCRdb's table, derived via immunoSEQ multiplex PCR, lists solely in-frame clones and lacks some. V, J and clone size derive from that table, while D and trimming were established from the DNA sequence. In the table there are about 130,000 clones, approximately 89% of which are singletons. This CDR3 has 16 amino acids. In germline, CDR1 is MNHNS, CDR2 SASEGT. The V segment lost 4 bases and the J segment 0 bases; nucleotides outside the gene matches: 4. The rearrangement joins TRBV6-1 to TRBJ1-5; 9 positions agree with TRBD1. The source material was peripheral blood. The receptor's source is a human donor in a cohort sampled during active COVID-19. The DNA of the CDR3 is TGTGCCAGCAGTGCTACAGGGGGCAGTAGCAATCAGCCCCAGCATTTT. It translates to CASSATGGSSNQPQHF.